The 28 T cell receptor beta chains given below trace back to one sample, sequenced in a study of cytomegalovirus exposure and HLA in healthy donors. Sequenced by immunoSEQ multiplex PCR; TCRdb stores in-frame clones only, minus some. The sample lists 150,000 to 200,000 clones; roughly 82% were seen once. Sequenced input: PBMCs. These receptors all come from a woman between 18 and 29 years old in good health and CMV-seronegative.

The rearrangement joins TRBV10-3 to TRBJ2-7, with TRBD1 matching 7 bases. Germline V gene lookup returns CDR1 ENHRY and CDR2 SYGVKD. Trimming removed 3 bases from V and 0 bases from J; junction bases left unmatched: 8. The CDR3 length is 16 residues. CDR3 in DNA: TGTGCCATCAGTGATTTTGGCGCAGGGGGCTCCTACGAGCAGTACTTC. Translation: CAISDFGAGGSYEQYF.

This rearrangement joins TRBV10-2 to TRBJ2-3; 16 nucleotides line up with TRBD2. V lost 6 bases and J lost 5; bases outside the gene matches: 5. Germline V gives CDR1 WSHSY, CDR2 SAAADI. The CDR3 sequence is 16 residues long. DNA of the CDR3: TGCGCCAGCAGGGGACTAGCGGGAGGGAGGGGAGATACGCAGTATTTT. Its translation: CASRGLAGGRGDTQYF.

The chain couples TRBV6-5 to TRBJ2-2, with D possibly being TRBD1 (6 bases). The CDR3 sequence is 15 residues long. Per germline, CDR1 MNHEY and CDR2 SVGAGI. V shed 6 bases and J shed 4 bases, with 15 bases lying between them. The CDR3: CASSRRPDSTGELFF. The CDR3 DNA sequence: TGTGCCAGCAGCCGAAGACCGGACAGCACCGGGGAGCTGTTTTTT.

The gene calls are TRBV21-1 and TRBJ1-5; TRBD1, as called in the table, went unchecked against the DNA. TRBV21-1 is tagged as a pseudogene. The CDR3 consists of 18 residues. The CDR3 spells CASSPWAGACYSNQPQHF. DNA of the CDR3: TGTGCCAGCAGCCCCTGGGCAGGGGCCTGTTATAGCAATCAGCCCCAGCATTTT.

The genes are TRBV4-1 and TRBJ1-5; 9 bases map to TRBD1. The CDR3 consists of 16 residues. CDR1 is MGHRA and CDR2 is YSYEKL in the germline V gene. The V gene end was trimmed by 4 bases and the J gene end by 2 bases; junction bases not matched to a gene: 6. CDR3 DNA: TGCGCCAGCAGCCTTACAGGGGGCATGGGCAATCAGCCCCAGCATTTT. Translating it yields CASSLTGGMGNQPQHF.

The chain combines TRBV10-1 with TRBJ1-4; 7 positions match TRBD1. CDR1 WNHNN and CDR2 SYGVQD come from the germline V gene (reference sequence). CDR3 size: 17 residues. The trim removed 4 bases at V and 4 bases at J, leaving 12 bases unmatched. CDR3 DNA: TGCGCCAGCAGTGGTAGCCGGGACAGACGTTTTAATGAAAAACTGTTTTTT. Protein product: CASSGSRDRRFNEKLFF.

The chain uses TRBV6-5 and TRBJ2-7; a weak D match, TRBD1 (5 bases). The CDR3 loop spans 13 amino acids. Germline CDR1 MNHEY, CDR2 SVGAGI. V shed 3 bases and J shed 3 bases, with 9 bases lying between them. CDR3 sequence: CASSYTRDYEQYF. CDR3 nucleotides: TGTGCCAGCAGTTATACCAGGGACTACGAGCAGTACTTC.

This rearrangement joins TRBV12-5 to TRBJ1-2, with no clear D. The CDR3 runs to 12 residues. Trimming removed 0 bases from V and 8 bases from J, with 7 bases in between. CDR1 and CDR2 (germline): LGHNT, FRNRAP. The CDR3 loop is CASGLVTGGYTF. CDR3 DNA sequence: TGTGCTAGTGGTTTGGTCACGGGAGGCTACACCTTC.

V usage is TRBV7-6 and J usage is TRBJ1-1; 8 bases line up with TRBD1. The V and J ends lost 5 bases and 2 bases, in that order; junction bases with no gene match: 4. There are 14 residues in the CDR3. Looked up from germline, CDR1 is SGHVS and CDR2 is FNYEAQ. Here the CDR3 reads CASSRGQGNTEAFF. The CDR3 coding sequence is TGTGCCAGCAGCCGAGGACAGGGCAACACTGAAGCTTTCTTT.

This CDR3 is CASSQTRGVGNTGELFF. DNA for the CDR3: TGTGCCAGCTCACAGACTAGGGGAGTTGGGAACACCGGGGAGCTGTTTTTT. V and J are TRBV18 and TRBJ2-2; D perhaps matches TRBD2 (6 bases). V was trimmed by 4 bases and J by 1 base, leaving 16 bases between them. Germline-derived CDR1 and CDR2 are KGHSH and LQKENI. The CDR3 loop spans 17 amino acids.

V usage is TRBV5-1 and J usage is TRBJ2-2; D gene unclear. The germline gives CDR1 SGHRS, CDR2 YFSETQ. The V and J ends lost 5 bases and 2 bases respectively, with 7 bases between them. This CDR3 is built from 13 residues. In DNA form, the CDR3 reads TGCGCCAGCAGAATCCCTAACACCGGGGAGCTGTTTTTT. Protein sequence: CASRIPNTGELFF. The full variable domain, rest sourced from reference TRBV5-1 and TRBJ2-2, is KAGVTQTPRYLIKTRGQQVTLSCSPISGHRSVSWYQQTPGQGLQFLFEYFSETQRNKGNFPGRFSGRQFSNSRSEMNVSTLELGDSALYLCASRIPNTGELFFGEGSRLTVL.

The chain has TRBV7-9 and TRBJ2-7; maybe TRBD2 (5 bases). Trimming shortened V by 0 bases and J by 4 bases, and 13 bases separated the two germline ends. Germline CDR1 reads SEHNR; CDR2 reads FQNEAQ (reference sequence). CDR3 length: 15 amino acids. In nucleotides, the CDR3 is TGTGCCAGCAGCTTAGCGATAGGTAGGACTTACGAGCAGTACTTC. Its protein product is CASSLAIGRTYEQYF.

The chain joins TRBV7-8 to TRBJ2-7; no clear D gene. The CDR3 covers 14 residues. The V end lost 0 bases, the J end lost 3 bases, and 9 bases lay between the germline ends. Germline loops: CDR1 SGHVS, CDR2 FQNEAQ. The CDR3: CASSLADADYEQYF. The CDR3 coding sequence is TGTGCCAGCAGCTTAGCAGACGCGGACTACGAGCAGTACTTC.

V is TRBV19 and J is TRBJ1-2; possibly TRBD1 for D (6 bases). The CDR3 is 14 amino acids. From germline, CDR1 is LNHDA and CDR2 SQIVND (reference sequence). Trimming removed 1 base from V and 4 bases from J, with 10 bases in between. The CDR3 reads CASSIGTVGYGYTF. The DNA for the CDR3 is TGTGCCAGTAGTATAGGGACAGTGGGCTATGGCTACACCTTC.

The chain employs TRBV30 and TRBJ1-1, with 8 positions matching TRBD1. V trimming: 4 bases; J trimming: 1 base; junction bases outside the gene matches: 8. Germline V gives CDR1 GTSNPN, CDR2 SVGIG (reference sequence). The CDR3 consists of 15 residues. CDR3 in DNA: TGTGCCTGGAATCCTGCGGACAGGGCGAACACTGAAGCTTTCTTT. Encoded protein: CAWNPADRANTEAFF.

This clone was found many times. This chain uses TRBV19 with TRBJ1-5; no reliable D call. V was clipped by 4 bases and J by 5 bases, with 12 bases between them. The V gene's germline CDR1 is LNHDA and CDR2 SQIVND (reference sequence). The CDR3 has 14 residues. The CDR3 reads CASSKVGDYQPQHF. The CDR3 DNA reads TGTGCCAGTAGTAAGGTCGGGGATTATCAGCCCCAGCATTTT.

J is TRBJ2-7 and V is TRBV5-6; TRBD2 agrees at 14 bases. The CDR3 is made up of 18 amino acids. Losses at the gene ends were 4 bases for V and 4 bases for J; bases not matched to a gene: 13. Germline CDR1 reads SGHDT; CDR2 reads YYEEEE. Written as DNA, the CDR3 is TGTGCCAGCAGCACGACCCCGGGGACTAGCGGGAGATTATACGAGCAGTACTTC. It translates to CASSTTPGTSGRLYEQYF.

The chain joins TRBV5-1 to TRBJ1-1, with a tentative D call TRBD1 (5 bases). The CDR3 consists of 14 residues. CDR1 and CDR2 (germline): SGHRS, YFSETQ. V was trimmed by 0 bases and J by 4 bases, leaving 10 bases between them. The CDR3 DNA follows: TGCGCCAGCAGCTTGGATGGGAGGGGCACTGAAGCTTTCTTT. This codes for CASSLDGRGTEAFF.

The chain couples TRBV18 to TRBJ1-2, with 7 bases identical to TRBD1. Germline CDR1 and CDR2: KGHSH and LQKENI. Trimming removed 3 bases from V and 2 bases from J; junction bases left unmatched: 6. The CDR3 is 15 residues long. The CDR3 DNA sequence: TGTGCCAGCTCACCGAAGACAGGGACGAACTATGGCTACACCTTC. It yields the protein CASSPKTGTNYGYTF.

The table lists this clone with a few counts. This chain connects TRBV7-8 to TRBJ1-5; D gene unclear. CDR3 size: 14 residues. Germline V gene sequence: CDR1 SGHVS, CDR2 FQNEAQ. With 5 bases removed from V and 0 bases from J, the gap between germline ends came to 8 bases. The CDR3 region is CASSEKYSNQPQHF. The DNA for the CDR3 is TGTGCCAGCAGCGAGAAATATAGCAATCAGCCCCAGCATTTT.

The gene calls are TRBV19 and TRBJ1-5; 9 nucleotides agree with TRBD1. J lost 3 bases, V lost 6 bases, and 9 bases had no gene match. The CDR3 has 16 amino acids. The germline gives CDR1 LNHDA, CDR2 SQIVND (reference sequence). The DNA for the CDR3 is TGTGCCAGTAGCCGAAGACAGGGGGGGGTCAATCAGCCCCAGCATTTT. Its translation: CASSRRQGGVNQPQHF.

V gene TRBV15 combines with J gene TRBJ1-3; D gene uncertain. CDR1 is LNHNV and CDR2 is YYDKDF in the germline V gene (reference sequence). The CDR3 loop spans 15 amino acids. Between the trimmed V and J ends, which lost 1 base and 4 bases, there was a span of 11 bases. Here the CDR3 reads CATSRGIAVGNTIYF. The CDR3 region has the DNA TGTGCCACCAGCAGAGGTATCGCAGTCGGAAACACCATATATTTT.

This chain joins TRBV5-4 and TRBJ2-3; 15 positions agree with TRBD2. This CDR3 region has 19 residues. Germline CDR1 SGHNT, CDR2 YYREEE (reference sequence). The ends lost 2 bases at V and 8 bases at J; junction bases unmatched: 15. The CDR3 protein is CASSFPGLAGGSPQGTQYF. CDR3 nucleotide sequence: TGTGCCAGCAGCTTCCCGGGACTAGCGGGAGGTTCCCCCCAAGGTACGCAGTATTTT.

The chain is built from TRBV6-6 and TRBJ2-7, with 9 bases that match TRBD2. This CDR3 has 14 amino acids. The V and J ends lost 2 bases and 4 bases, in that order; junction bases with no gene match: 3. Germline assignment: CDR1 MNHNY and CDR2 SVGAGI (reference sequence). This chain's CDR3 is CASSYVAGVYEQYF. Written as DNA, the CDR3 is TGTGCCAGCAGTTACGTAGCGGGAGTGTACGAGCAGTACTTC.

The rearrangement uses TRBV28 and TRBJ2-7; possible D gene TRBD2, 5 bases. With 5 bases removed from V and 3 bases from J, the gap between germline ends came to 11 bases. Germline-derived CDR1 and CDR2 are MDHEN and SYDVKM. The CDR3 has 13 residues. This CDR3 is CASSRGRDYEQYF. The CDR3 DNA reads as TGTGCCAGCAGTCGAGGACGGGACTACGAGCAGTACTTC.

This chain joins TRBV10-3 and TRBJ1-2; D is undetermined. CDR1 ENHRY and CDR2 SYGVKD come from the germline V gene. The germline V and J ends were trimmed by 5 bases and 1 base, with 11 bases remaining between them. This CDR3 is 14 amino acids long. CDR3 in amino acids: CAISIYSNNYGYTF. CDR3 bases: TGTGCCATCAGTATATACAGCAATAACTATGGCTACACCTTC.

CDR3 DNA: TGCGCCAGCAGCACCGACCCCGGGGAGACCCAGTACTTC. Amino acids: CASSTDPGETQYF. This chain joins TRBV5-1 and TRBJ2-5, with unresolved D. The CDR3 is made up of 13 amino acids. Germline assignment: CDR1 SGHRS and CDR2 YFSETQ. V was clipped by 4 bases and J by 5 bases, with 12 bases between them.

In this sample, this clone turned up a few times. The chain couples TRBV5-6 to TRBJ2-7; 9 bases are a match to TRBD2. The germline V gene has CDR1 SGHDT and CDR2 YYEEEE. This CDR3 spans 16 amino acids. V gave up 3 bases and J gave up 3 bases; unmatched junction bases: 10. The chain's CDR3 is CASSSDGLALIYEQYF. DNA for the CDR3: TGTGCCAGCAGCTCCGACGGACTAGCGCTTATCTACGAGCAGTACTTC.